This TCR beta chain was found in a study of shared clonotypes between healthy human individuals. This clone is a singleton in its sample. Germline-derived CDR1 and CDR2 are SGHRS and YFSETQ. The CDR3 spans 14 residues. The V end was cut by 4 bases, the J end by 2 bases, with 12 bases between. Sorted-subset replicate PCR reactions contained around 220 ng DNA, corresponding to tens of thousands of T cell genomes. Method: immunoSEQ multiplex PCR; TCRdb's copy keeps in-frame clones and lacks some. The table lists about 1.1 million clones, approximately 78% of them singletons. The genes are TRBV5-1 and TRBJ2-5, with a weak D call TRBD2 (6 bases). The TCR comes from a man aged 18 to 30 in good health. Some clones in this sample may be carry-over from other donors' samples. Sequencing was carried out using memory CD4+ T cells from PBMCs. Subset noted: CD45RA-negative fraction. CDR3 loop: CASSPWREQETQYF. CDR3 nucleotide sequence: TGCGCCAGCAGCCCTTGGAGGGAACAAGAGACCCAGTACTTC.